This T cell receptor (beta chain) was captured by sequencing in a study of T cells after somatic rescue of genetic block (dated by TCRdb to the early 2020s). The study in broad terms: What the study looked at was long-term robustness, specifically in a T-cell system that came about through somatic rescue of a genetic block in T-cell development.

V loses 7 bases of germline sequence and J loses 9 bases, and the interval between the two ends is 12 bases. The germline V gene yields MNHEY for CDR1 and SVGAGI for CDR2. From cysteine to phenylalanine, the CDR3 is 11 amino acids long. Here the CDR3 DNA is all that survives: 33 bases in frame from base 1. As to this clone: Its recognized antigen is unknown. No clone much larger than this one lies a single base away; base qualities are absent.

The library was built by means of the immunoSEQ multiplex PCR assay. TCRdb stores this immuneACCESS table with in-frame sequences only. Part of the clones is absent; in the studies checked, under half of the shortfall reflects unresolved V genes, and no reason is known for the rest. This sample lists 110,000 or so clones; 75% to 95% were detected once. About 1.5% of the sample rests with the top ten. The receptor chain draws on TRBV6-5 and TRBJ1-1; the D gene assignment is ambiguous. Specimen: peripheral blood mononuclear cells (PBMCs). This sequence originates from a young woman. Here is the DNA: TGTGCCAGCACCTCAGGAGGGAAAGCTTTCTTT. Protein translation: CASTSGGKAFF.